Listed below are T cell receptor beta chains from one sample, sequenced in a study of T cell responses to AZD1222 COVID-19 vaccine. Repertoires were generated with immunoSEQ multiplex PCR, while TCRdb's copy carries only in-frame clones and drops some. Found here are 130,000 or so clones, roughly 86% of them singletons; the top ten hold around 5%. Source: peripheral blood, taken 28 days after the second AZD1222 dose. Source of these receptors: an adult who received the AZD1222 COVID-19 vaccine. Each CDR3 is given with its conserved first and last residue.

v_gene: TRBV7-9; j_gene: TRBJ2-1; len: 16; CDR3aa: CASILDPGDAYNEQFF
v_gene: TRBV7-7; j_gene: TRBJ1-1; len: 16; CDR3aa: CASSRLQRGVNTEAFF
v_gene: TRBV5-1; j_gene: TRBJ1-2; len: 12; CDR3aa: CASSLDVYGYTF
v_gene: TRBV11-3; j_gene: TRBJ1-1; len: 16; CDR3aa: CASSPDRGLLNTEAFF
v_gene: TRBV18; j_gene: TRBJ2-3; len: 17; CDR3aa: CASSSRTSGFSTDTQYF
v_gene: TRBV5-4; j_gene: TRBJ2-7; len: 14; CDR3aa: CASSWGTAAYEQYF
v_gene: TRBV7-2; j_gene: TRBJ1-2; len: 13; CDR3aa: CASSPNYSVGYTF
v_gene: TRBV6-2/TRBV6-3; j_gene: TRBJ2-5; len: 14; CDR3aa: CASSYSGLQETQYF
v_gene: TRBV27; j_gene: TRBJ2-7; len: 13; CDR3aa: CASSPGDSYEQYF
v_gene: TRBV4-2; j_gene: TRBJ1-1; len: 13; CDR3aa: CASSQDSLPEAFF
v_gene: TRBV5-1; j_gene: TRBJ1-5; len: 13; CDR3aa: CASSPRDSGPQHF
v_gene: TRBV12-3/TRBV12-4; j_gene: TRBJ1-1; len: 13; CDR3aa: CASSPRRTTEAFF
v_gene: TRBV30; j_gene: TRBJ1-5; len: 15; CDR3aa: CAWSIDWGNNQPQHF
v_gene: TRBV27; j_gene: TRBJ1-5; len: 14; CDR3aa: CASSFIGVDQPQHF
v_gene: TRBV19; j_gene: TRBJ1-5; len: 13; CDR3aa: CASSPDSNQPQHF
v_gene: TRBV5-1; j_gene: TRBJ2-1; len: 13; CDR3aa: CASSGGSYNEQFF
v_gene: TRBV24-1; j_gene: TRBJ2-2; len: 14; CDR3aa: CATSDPRETGELFF
v_gene: TRBV15; j_gene: TRBJ2-7; len: 15; CDR3aa: CATSRGGTESYEQYF
v_gene: TRBV7-2; j_gene: TRBJ2-1; len: 18; CDR3aa: CASSLVVAGGFGGNEQFF
v_gene: TRBV5-4; j_gene: TRBJ2-5; len: 14; CDR3aa: CASSLGGNQETQYF
v_gene: TRBV30; j_gene: TRBJ1-5; len: 13; CDR3aa: CAWSVQSNQPQHF
v_gene: TRBV5-6; j_gene: TRBJ2-7; len: 15; CDR3aa: CASSLGSSGSYEQYF
v_gene: TRBV5-4; j_gene: TRBJ1-4; len: 14; CDR3aa: CASSTRSTNEKLFF
v_gene: TRBV5-4; j_gene: TRBJ1-1; len: 13; CDR3aa: CASSLDRAPEAFF
v_gene: TRBV5-6; j_gene: TRBJ1-5; len: 15; CDR3aa: CASSSGLVSNQPQHF
v_gene: TRBV15; j_gene: TRBJ1-5; len: 15; CDR3aa: CATSPRTGGNQPQHF
v_gene: TRBV27; j_gene: TRBJ2-2; len: 16; CDR3aa: CASSLGPSGTTGELFF
v_gene: TRBV5-4; j_gene: TRBJ2-7; len: 11; CDR3aa: CASLTTSEQYF
v_gene: TRBV13; j_gene: TRBJ2-5; len: 17; CDR3aa: CASSLGSRAGGRETQYF
v_gene: TRBV28; j_gene: TRBJ1-2; len: 13; CDR3aa: CASRLEGLYGYTF
v_gene: TRBV18; j_gene: TRBJ1-2; len: 13; CDR3aa: CASSPDGVYGYTF
v_gene: TRBV5-4; j_gene: TRBJ2-1; len: 15; CDR3aa: CASSPPPATYNEQFF
v_gene: TRBV9; j_gene: TRBJ1-6; len: 13; CDR3aa: CASSPNPISPLHF
v_gene: TRBV19; j_gene: TRBJ2-5; len: 11; CDR3aa: CASSPEETQYF
v_gene: TRBV6-4; j_gene: TRBJ2-7; len: 16; CDR3aa: CASAPFSYSGRYEQYF
v_gene: TRBV11-2; j_gene: TRBJ2-1; len: 18; CDR3aa: CASSLVRSLAGAVPPQFF
v_gene: TRBV6-5; j_gene: TRBJ2-7; len: 15; CDR3aa: CASRSNRDRAYEQYF
v_gene: TRBV5-1; j_gene: TRBJ1-3; len: 17; CDR3aa: CASSFDPTPNSGNTIYF
v_gene: TRBV10-3; j_gene: TRBJ2-3; len: 16; CDR3aa: CAISESSGGRTDTQYF
v_gene: TRBV5-6; j_gene: TRBJ2-7; len: 15; CDR3aa: CASSLEHRDTSEQYF
v_gene: TRBV2; j_gene: TRBJ1-1; len: 14; CDR3aa: CASETQGLNTEAFF
v_gene: TRBV7-2; j_gene: TRBJ1-2; len: 13; CDR3aa: CASSSPTRTGYTF
v_gene: TRBV15; j_gene: TRBJ2-7; len: 15; CDR3aa: CATSGVAGGAYEQYF
v_gene: TRBV27; j_gene: TRBJ1-5; len: 15; CDR3aa: CASTLRWDSNQPQHF
v_gene: TRBV4-1; j_gene: TRBJ2-4; len: 15; CDR3aa: CASSQDPGRINIQYF
v_gene: TRBV23-1; j_gene: TRBJ1-5; len: 13; CDR3aa: CASSHPGRKPQHF
v_gene: TRBV28; j_gene: TRBJ2-1; len: 14; CDR3aa: CASSMHAQYNEQFF
v_gene: TRBV5-4; j_gene: TRBJ2-5; len: 17; CDR3aa: CASSLSVTGGPRETQYF
v_gene: TRBV5-1; j_gene: TRBJ2-6; len: 15; CDR3aa: CASSLGGPGANVLTF
v_gene: TRBV6-5; j_gene: TRBJ1-5; len: 15; CDR3aa: CASSYSQGGNQPQHF
v_gene: TRBV5-1; j_gene: TRBJ1-5; len: 15; CDR3aa: CASSKGQDLVEPQHF
v_gene: TRBV25-1; j_gene: TRBJ1-1; len: 16; CDR3aa: CASSESHRAANTEAFF
v_gene: TRBV11-2; j_gene: TRBJ2-3; len: 15; CDR3aa: CASSLGLAATDTQYF
v_gene: TRBV21-1; j_gene: TRBJ2-3; len: 15; CDR3aa: CASSKVGGGADTQYF
v_gene: TRBV18; j_gene: TRBJ1-1; len: 12; CDR3aa: CASSGQGREAFF